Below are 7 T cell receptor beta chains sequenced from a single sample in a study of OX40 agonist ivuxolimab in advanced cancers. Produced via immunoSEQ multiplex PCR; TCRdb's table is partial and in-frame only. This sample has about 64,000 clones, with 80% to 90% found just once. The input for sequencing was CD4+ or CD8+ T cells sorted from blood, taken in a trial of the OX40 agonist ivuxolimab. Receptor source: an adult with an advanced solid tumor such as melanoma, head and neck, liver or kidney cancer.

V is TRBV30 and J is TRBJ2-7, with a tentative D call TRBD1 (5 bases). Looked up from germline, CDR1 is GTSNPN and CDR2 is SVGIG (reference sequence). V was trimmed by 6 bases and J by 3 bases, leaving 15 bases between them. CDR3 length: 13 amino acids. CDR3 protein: CACAEDIDYEQYF. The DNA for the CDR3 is TGTGCCTGCGCAGAGGACATAGACTACGAGCAGTACTTC.

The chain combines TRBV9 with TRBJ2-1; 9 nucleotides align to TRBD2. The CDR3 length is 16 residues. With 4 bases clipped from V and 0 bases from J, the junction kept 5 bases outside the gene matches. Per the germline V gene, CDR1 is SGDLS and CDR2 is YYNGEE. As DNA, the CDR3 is TGTGCCAGCAGCTTCCAGACTAGCGGCTCCTACAATGAGCAGTTCTTC. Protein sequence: CASSFQTSGSYNEQFF.

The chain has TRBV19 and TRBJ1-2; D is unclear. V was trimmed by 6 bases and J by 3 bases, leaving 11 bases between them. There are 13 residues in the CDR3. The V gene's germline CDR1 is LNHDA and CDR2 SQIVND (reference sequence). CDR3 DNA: TGTGCCAGTAGCCTCGGGCAGTACTATGGCTACACCTTC. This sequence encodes CASSLGQYYGYTF.

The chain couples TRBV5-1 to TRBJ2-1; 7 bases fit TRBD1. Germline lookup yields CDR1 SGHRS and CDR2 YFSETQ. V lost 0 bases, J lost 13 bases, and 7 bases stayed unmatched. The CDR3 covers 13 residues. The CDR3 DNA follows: TGCGCCAGCAGCTTGGGGGACAGTTTAGATCAGTTCTTC. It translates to CASSLGDSLDQFF.

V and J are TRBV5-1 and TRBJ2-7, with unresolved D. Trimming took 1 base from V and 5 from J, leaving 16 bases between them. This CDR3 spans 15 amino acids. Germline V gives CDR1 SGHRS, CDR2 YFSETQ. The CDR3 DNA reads TGCGCCAGCAGCTTGAATGCCGGCGCGGTCCACGAGCAGTACTTC. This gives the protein CASSLNAGAVHEQYF.

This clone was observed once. The CDR3 loop reads CASSLGRRGNTGELFF. The CDR3 DNA is TGTGCCAGCAGCTTGGGGAGGAGGGGGAACACCGGGGAGCTGTTTTTT. The chain links TRBV5-6 to TRBJ2-2, with TRBD2 as a possible D gene (6 bases). The germline gives CDR1 SGHDT, CDR2 YYEEEE. The CDR3 is made up of 16 amino acids. V gave up 0 bases and J gave up 1 base, with 10 bases separating them.

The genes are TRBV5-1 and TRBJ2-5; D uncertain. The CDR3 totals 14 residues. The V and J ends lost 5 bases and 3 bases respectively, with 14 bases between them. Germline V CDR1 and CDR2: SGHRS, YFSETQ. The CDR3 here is CASSRTPGEETQYF. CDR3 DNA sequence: TGCGCCAGCAGTCGGACCCCTGGGGAAGAGACCCAGTACTTC.